A selection of T cell receptor beta chains follows, all from one sample in a study of PD-1 blockade in classical Hodgkin lymphoma. The protocol was immunoSEQ multiplex PCR, while the TCRdb copy is restricted to in-frame clones and leaves out a portion. The sample carries about 13,000 clones, about 82% recorded once. The input for sequencing was peripheral blood mononuclear cells (PBMCs), taken at baseline. All receptors come from a human donor with classical Hodgkin lymphoma. Each CDR3 is given with its conserved first and last residue. The D gene is left open where the match is weak. Where a row states a size, it is once, few, many or the class of an expanded clone; other rows omit it.

clone_size: .
d_call: TRBD1
v_call: TRBV10-3
j_call: TRBJ2-3
cdr3_nt: TGTGCCATCAGGGGCCAGGGGGCAGATACGCAGTATTTT
cdr3_aa: CAIRGQGADTQYF

clone_size: .
d_call: .
v_call: TRBV28
j_call: TRBJ1-2
cdr3_nt: TGTGCCAGCAGTGGGGGACGGCCCTATGGCTACACCTTC
cdr3_aa: CASSGGRPYGYTF

clone_size: once
d_call: .
v_call: TRBV9
j_call: TRBJ1-4
cdr3_nt: TGTGCCAGCAGCGAGGGGGTCGGTGCAACTAATGAAAAACTGTTTTTT
cdr3_aa: CASSEGVGATNEKLFF

clone_size: .
d_call: TRBD1
v_call: TRBV19
j_call: TRBJ1-2
cdr3_nt: TGTGCCAGTAGTCTACTCGTCACCCAGGGGGTCTATGGCTACACCTTC
cdr3_aa: CASSLLVTQGVYGYTF

clone_size: .
d_call: .
v_call: TRBV6-5
j_call: TRBJ1-2
cdr3_nt: TGTGCCAGCAGTGAAAGGGAGAATGGCTACACCTTC
cdr3_aa: CASSERENGYTF

clone_size: .
d_call: TRBD1
v_call: TRBV11-2
j_call: TRBJ2-1
cdr3_nt: TGTGCCAGCAGACTGGACAGGGGGCCTGATGGGCAGTTCTTC
cdr3_aa: CASRLDRGPDGQFF

clone_size: .
d_call: TRBD1
v_call: TRBV10-3
j_call: TRBJ2-7
cdr3_nt: TGTGCCATCAGCCCCGGACAGGGAAACGAGCAGTACTTC
cdr3_aa: CAISPGQGNEQYF

clone_size: .
d_call: .
v_call: TRBV27
j_call: TRBJ2-5
cdr3_nt: TGTGCCAGCAGTTTTTGGGGGTCAGAGACCCAGTACTTC
cdr3_aa: CASSFWGSETQYF

clone_size: .
d_call: TRBD1
v_call: TRBV5-4
j_call: TRBJ2-4
cdr3_nt: TGTGCCAGCAGCAAGGGGGCGGACCCAGCCAAAAACATTCAGTACTTC
cdr3_aa: CASSKGADPAKNIQYF

clone_size: .
d_call: .
v_call: TRBV29-1
j_call: TRBJ2-2
cdr3_nt: TGCAGCGTTTCGCGCACCGGGGAGCTGTTTTTT
cdr3_aa: CSVSRTGELFF

clone_size: .
d_call: TRBD1
v_call: TRBV7-2
j_call: TRBJ2-3
cdr3_nt: TGTGCCAGCGGATTTCAGGGGGCGAGCACAGATACGCAGTATTTT
cdr3_aa: CASGFQGASTDTQYF

clone_size: .
d_call: TRBD1
v_call: TRBV6-1
j_call: TRBJ1-5
cdr3_nt: TGTGCCAGCCAGGGGGGGAGCAATCAGCCCCAGCATTTT
cdr3_aa: CASQGGSNQPQHF

clone_size: .
d_call: TRBD1
v_call: TRBV7-1
j_call: TRBJ2-7
cdr3_nt: TGTGCCAGCAGCCTGGGACAGCAAGGGTACGAGCAGTACTTC
cdr3_aa: CASSLGQQGYEQYF

clone_size: few
d_call: .
v_call: TRBV2
j_call: TRBJ2-3
cdr3_nt: TGTGCCAGCAGTGCAATGGCAGATACGCAGTATTTT
cdr3_aa: CASSAMADTQYF

clone_size: .
d_call: .
v_call: TRBV18
j_call: TRBJ1-4
cdr3_nt: TGTGCCAGCTCACGACAGGATAATGAAAAACTGTTTTTT
cdr3_aa: CASSRQDNEKLFF

clone_size: .
d_call: .
v_call: TRBV7-2
j_call: TRBJ1-2
cdr3_nt: TGTGCCAGCAGCTTGGGGCGCTATATGAGCGGCTACACCTTC
cdr3_aa: CASSLGRYMSGYTF

clone_size: .
d_call: .
v_call: TRBV6-1
j_call: TRBJ1-1
cdr3_nt: TGTGCCAGCAGTGAGGGTGTCGGGAGGGGGAGAACTGAAGCTTTCTTT
cdr3_aa: CASSEGVGRGRTEAFF

clone_size: .
d_call: .
v_call: TRBV4-3
j_call: TRBJ1-2
cdr3_nt: TGCGCCAGCAGCCAAGCCCCCCCGGGGGGGAGTCCTATTGGCTACACCTTC
cdr3_aa: CASSQAPPGGSPIGYTF

clone_size: .
d_call: .
v_call: TRBV11-3
j_call: TRBJ2-1
cdr3_nt: TGTGCCAGCAGCAAGCAGGGGGGTGAGCAGTTCTTC
cdr3_aa: CASSKQGGEQFF

clone_size: .
d_call: .
v_call: TRBV5-1
j_call: TRBJ1-3
cdr3_nt: TGCGCCAGCAGCATAGCAGGGGACTCTGGAAACACCATATATTTT
cdr3_aa: CASSIAGDSGNTIYF

clone_size: .
d_call: TRBD1
v_call: TRBV10-2
j_call: TRBJ1-4
cdr3_nt: TGCGCCAGCCGCATGGGGACAGTCCAGAATGAAAAACTGTTTTTT
cdr3_aa: CASRMGTVQNEKLFF

clone_size: .
d_call: .
v_call: TRBV30
j_call: TRBJ2-7
cdr3_nt: TGTGCCTGGAGTGACCCAGGGGGGTCCTCCTACGAGCAGTACTTC
cdr3_aa: CAWSDPGGSSYEQYF

clone_size: .
d_call: .
v_call: TRBV5-1
j_call: TRBJ1-6
cdr3_nt: TGCGCCAGCAGCTTGGTGGCAGGGTGGGATAATTCACCCCTCCACTTT
cdr3_aa: CASSLVAGWDNSPLHF

clone_size: .
d_call: .
v_call: TRBV18
j_call: TRBJ2-5
cdr3_nt: TGTGCCAGCTCAGCGACTTTGTACCAAGAGACCCAGTACTTC
cdr3_aa: CASSATLYQETQYF

clone_size: .
d_call: .
v_call: TRBV11-1
j_call: TRBJ2-7
cdr3_nt: TGTGCCAGCAGCTCGGACAGACAGTACGAGCAGTACTTC
cdr3_aa: CASSSDRQYEQYF

clone_size: .
d_call: .
v_call: TRBV10-3
j_call: TRBJ2-2
cdr3_nt: TGTGCCATCAGTACAGGGACGGCGAACACCGGGGAGCTGTTTTTT
cdr3_aa: CAISTGTANTGELFF

clone_size: .
d_call: .
v_call: TRBV11-2
j_call: TRBJ2-3
cdr3_nt: TGTGCCAGCAGCTTAGACGGCGGGGTACTGGATACGCAGTATTTT
cdr3_aa: CASSLDGGVLDTQYF

clone_size: .
d_call: .
v_call: TRBV2
j_call: TRBJ1-3
cdr3_nt: TGTGCCAGCAGTACCCAGGGTCTTAGTGGAAACACCATATATTTT
cdr3_aa: CASSTQGLSGNTIYF

clone_size: .
d_call: .
v_call: TRBV10-3
j_call: TRBJ1-1
cdr3_nt: TGTGCCATCAGTGAGTCGAAAGGGATAGGCGAGAACACTGAAGCTTTCTTT
cdr3_aa: CAISESKGIGENTEAFF

clone_size: .
d_call: TRBD1
v_call: TRBV18
j_call: TRBJ1-2
cdr3_nt: TGTGCCAGCTCCCCCGCACAGGGGAGCTATGGCTACACCTTC
cdr3_aa: CASSPAQGSYGYTF

clone_size: .
d_call: .
v_call: TRBV10-1
j_call: TRBJ1-6
cdr3_nt: TGCGCCAGCAGGCGGATCGGACCTTTGGGCTCCTATAATTCACCCCTCCACTTT
cdr3_aa: CASRRIGPLGSYNSPLHF